Included here is one TCR beta chain sequence, with context. What it recognizes is unknown. This CDR3 has 13 residues. The ends were cut back, 8 bases at V and 2 bases at J, with 12 bases in the middle. CDR1 is MNHEY and CDR2 is SVGAGI in the germline V gene. This record belongs to a study of T cell responses to AZD1222 COVID-19 vaccine. Study results and caveats: Spike-specific TCR breadth and depth grew following two AZD1222 doses. Regions 160-218 and 743-854 dominated among vaccine-associated CD4 TCRs spanning spike.

Here immunoSEQ multiplex PCR was the method, and the copy in TCRdb shows in-frame clones only, minus some. The sample lists more than 150,000 clones; more than 85% were seen once. The chain couples TRBV6-5 to TRBJ1-2; D is ambiguous. This sequence originates from an adult in good health. Material: peripheral blood, obtained on day 0 of AZD1222 vaccination. CDR3 DNA sequence: TGTGCCAGCTTCCAAACTGGAAACTATGGCTACACCTTC. This codes for CASFQTGNYGYTF.